What follows are 19 T cell receptor beta chains derived from one specimen sequenced in a study of blood T cell repertoires in COVID-19. Clones were sequenced by immunoSEQ multiplex PCR, and TCRdb holds only the in-frame ones, with some missing. In the table there are 250,000 to 300,000 clones, approximately 83% of which are singletons. Input material: PBMCs or T cells enriched from blood (not recorded which). All receptors derive from a woman in her 50s who had recovered from COVID-19.

This clone was found a few times. The chain employs TRBV7-9 and TRBJ2-7, with a possible D match to TRBD2 (5 bases). CDR1 is SEHNR and CDR2 is FQNEAQ in the germline V gene (reference sequence). CDR3 length: 13 residues. V lost 5 bases and J 3 bases, leaving 11 bases between the germline ends. The CDR3 is CASSSGRIYEQYF. The DNA of the CDR3 is TGTGCCAGCAGCAGTGGGAGAATCTACGAGCAGTACTTC.

The gene calls are TRBV5-6 and TRBJ1-1; 7 nucleotides match TRBD1. The CDR3 consists of 17 residues. Trimming removed 3 bases from V and 5 bases from J; junction bases left unmatched: 16. Per germline, CDR1 SGHDT and CDR2 YYEEEE. CDR3 nucleotide sequence: TGTGCCAGCAGCTATTCCCGGCGACAGGGTCCGCGGACTGAAGCTTTCTTT. Translated, it gives CASSYSRRQGPRTEAFF.

This clone turned up a few times. The rearrangement joins TRBV11-2 to TRBJ2-7, with a possible D match to TRBD2 (5 bases). Trimming removed 3 bases from V and 6 bases from J, with 15 bases in between. CDR1 is SGHAT and CDR2 is FQNNGV in the germline V gene. The CDR3 has 14 residues. DNA for the CDR3: TGTGCCAGCAGCTTTGGGAGAACGGGCCTCGAGCAGTACTTC. Translated: CASSFGRTGLEQYF.

The genes are TRBV10-1 and TRBJ1-2; D is unclear. Germline loops: CDR1 WNHNN, CDR2 SYGVQD (reference sequence). The ends were cut back, 10 bases at V and 4 bases at J, with 19 bases in the middle. The CDR3 spans 14 residues. The CDR3 region has the DNA TGCGCCAACCCAAAGGGAGAGGGAGGCTATGGCTACACCTTC. Its protein is CANPKGEGGYGYTF.

This clone appeared once. The chain employs TRBV7-8 and TRBJ1-5, with a tentative D call TRBD1 (6 bases). Trimming stripped 2 bases from V and 0 bases from J, with 17 bases between. CDR3 length: 18 residues. CDR1 and CDR2 (germline): SGHVS, FQNEAQ. The CDR3 spells CASSLYWGGGSSNQPQHF. CDR3 nucleotides: TGTGCCAGCAGCTTATATTGGGGGGGCGGGAGTAGCAATCAGCCCCAGCATTTT.

The chain is built from TRBV19 and TRBJ2-2; 11 nucleotides agree with TRBD2. Germline CDR1 reads LNHDA; CDR2 reads SQIVND (reference sequence). The J segment lost 1 base and the V segment lost 6 bases, leaving 4 bases of the junction unmatched. This CDR3 contains 16 residues. The CDR3 sequence is CASRTGLAENTGELFF. The CDR3 DNA reads TGTGCCAGTAGAACGGGACTAGCGGAGAACACCGGGGAGCTGTTTTTT.

This clone was found a few times. The chain uses TRBV6-5 and TRBJ1-3, with D maybe TRBD1 (5 bases). The CDR3 covers 13 residues. Trimming stripped 6 bases from V and 7 bases from J, with 13 bases between. Germline CDR1 reads MNHEY; CDR2 reads SVGAGI. CDR3 residues: CASSLDSSNTIYF. Here the CDR3 DNA reads TGTGCCAGCAGCCTCGACAGTAGCAACACCATATATTTT.

This clone appeared a single time. CDR3 residues: CASRFGMIYEQYF. CDR3 nucleotides: TGTGCCAGCAGATTCGGGATGATCTACGAGCAGTACTTC. The rearrangement links TRBV11-2 to TRBJ2-7; D might be TRBD2 (5 bases). This CDR3 is 13 amino acids long. V lost 6 bases to trimming and J lost 3 bases, with 12 bases between them. The germline V gene encodes CDR1 SGHAT and CDR2 FQNNGV.

The chain is built from TRBV11-1 and TRBJ2-7; D ambiguous. Germline V gene data show CDR1 as SGHAT and CDR2 as FQDESV (reference sequence). CDR3 length equals 13 residues. Trimming stripped 5 bases from V and 3 bases from J, with 11 bases between. DNA for the CDR3: TGTGCCAGCAGCCCTGAGTTCCACTACGAGCAGTACTTC. Its protein product is CASSPEFHYEQYF.

The rearrangement uses TRBV13 and TRBJ2-1; 8 bases line up with TRBD2. The germline V gene has CDR1 PRHDT and CDR2 FYEKMQ (reference sequence). Trimming took 5 bases from V and 7 from J; bases not matched to a gene: 4. This CDR3 has 13 amino acids. The CDR3 nucleotides read TGTGCCAGCAGCCTTAGCGGGACGAATGAGCAGTTCTTC. Its protein is CASSLSGTNEQFF.

V and J are TRBV29-1 and TRBJ1-3; TRBD1 matches 8 bases. Unmatched junction bases numbered 6, after V lost 6 bases and J lost 5 bases. The germline gives CDR1 SQVTM, CDR2 ANQGSEA. The CDR3 runs to 13 residues. The CDR3 reads CSVSTGDRNTIYF. In DNA, the CDR3 is TGCAGCGTCTCGACAGGGGATAGAAACACCATATATTTT.

This clone was seen once. V and J are TRBV10-1 and TRBJ2-3; 9 positions match TRBD1. With 3 bases clipped from V and 4 bases from J, the junction kept 5 bases outside the gene matches. Germline lookup yields CDR1 WNHNN and CDR2 SYGVQD (reference sequence). This CDR3 comprises 15 residues. DNA for the CDR3: TGCGCCAGCAGTGATTACCGGGACAGGGCAGATACGCAGTATTTT. Amino acids: CASSDYRDRADTQYF.

V and J are TRBV28 and TRBJ1-6, with unresolved D. The CDR3 is 18 residues long. CDR1 and CDR2 (germline): MDHEN, SYDVKM. Trimming removed 4 bases from V and 0 bases from J, with 16 bases in between. For the CDR3, the DNA is TGTGCCAGCAGTTCCCCTCCATCCCCTAGCTCCTATAATTCACCCCTCCACTTT. The encoded protein is CASSSPPSPSSYNSPLHF.

This chain joins TRBV4-2 and TRBJ2-2; tentatively, D is TRBD1 (5 bases). CDR1 LGHNA and CDR2 YNFKEQ come from the germline V gene. V shed 2 bases and J shed 5 bases, with 15 bases lying between them. This CDR3 contains 16 residues. The CDR3 nucleotides read TGTGCCAGCAGCCAACCCGACAGTGACGGAACCGGGGAGCTGTTTTTT. Translating gives CASSQPDSDGTGELFF.

The genes are TRBV5-5 and TRBJ2-3, with TRBD1 matching over 8 bases. The CDR3 has 15 amino acids. Germline V gives CDR1 SGHKS, CDR2 YYEKEE (reference sequence). Trimming removed 3 bases from V and 5 bases from J; junction bases left unmatched: 8. The CDR3 region is CASSWSGTGLDTQYF. The CDR3 nucleotides read TGTGCCAGCAGCTGGTCCGGGACAGGTCTAGATACGCAGTATTTT.

This clone was seen a few times. The chain is built from TRBV5-1 and TRBJ2-1, with TRBD2 matching 12 bases. The CDR3 is 18 amino acids. Germline V gene lookup returns CDR1 SGHRS and CDR2 YFSETQ. Trimming took 1 base from V and 5 from J; bases not matched to a gene: 10. CDR3 nucleotides: TGCGCCAGCAGCTTGATTGGGGCCGGACTAGCGGGAAACAATGAGCAGTTCTTC. Translation: CASSLIGAGLAGNNEQFF.

This chain joins TRBV6-5 and TRBJ2-1; the match to TRBD2 covers 11 bases. Germline-derived CDR1 and CDR2 are MNHEY and SVGAGI. This CDR3 spans 15 amino acids. V lost 2 bases and J lost 8; bases outside the gene matches: 5. CDR3 DNA: TGTGCCAGCAGTTACGGGCCTAGCGGGAGGTATGAGCAGTTCTTC. This gives the protein CASSYGPSGRYEQFF.

This rearrangement joins TRBV6-4 to TRBJ2-2; no firm D call. V was shortened by 6 bases and J by 3 bases, with 11 bases between the two germline ends. Germline V lookup: CDR1 MRHNA, CDR2 SNTAGT. The CDR3 is 14 residues long. The CDR3 nucleotides read TGTGCCAGCAGCTCCCAGACATACACCGGGGAGCTGTTTTTT. Amino acid sequence: CASSSQTYTGELFF.

The J gene is TRBJ2-5, the V gene TRBV19; 14 bases agree with TRBD2. CDR3 size: 15 residues. Germline trimming cut 4 bases from V and 5 bases from J; bases unmatched to any gene: 3. The germline gives CDR1 LNHDA, CDR2 SQIVND (reference sequence). CDR3 nucleotides: TGTGCCAGTAGTACTGGACTAGCGGGAGGTGAGACCCAGTACTTC. Encoded protein: CASSTGLAGGETQYF.